This TCR beta chain derives from a study of regulatory T cells in long-lasting Graves disease. General study results and limits: TRBV28 was favored in persistent disease, as were TRBJ1-2 and TRBJ2-5. Small sample size may have lowered accuracy. Peripheral blood, not thyroid tissue, was the sole material studied.

A few counts support this clonotype. Its antigen is not known. The time point is: persistent/refractory GD, antithyroid drugs over 5 years with positive TRAb. PBMC-extracted RNA yielded the TCR library. The CDR3 consists of 17 residues. The V end was cut by 1 base, the J end by 3 bases, with 15 bases between. Germline V gene lookup returns CDR1 SEHNR and CDR2 FQNEAQ (reference sequence). iRepertoire HTBI primers and Arm-PCR of CDR3 regions built TCR beta libraries. TCRdb re-analysed the multiplex PCR reads in MiXCR, keeping a single row per CDR3 protein. The sample comprises almost 350,000 distinct CDR3 sequences, around a fifth of which are singletons, and 25% to 35% rests with the top ten.

The chain has TRBV7-9 and TRBJ1-4, with D uncertain. This TCR came from a female donor with Graves disease. The sequencing used peripheral blood mononuclear cells (PBMCs), collected when the disease was refractory, from a patient treated with antithyroid drugs. CDR3 DNA: TGTGCCAGCAGCTTAGTTGGCAGAGTGAGGGCTAATGAAAAACTGTTTTTT. The encoded protein is CASSLVGRVRANEKLFF.